This entry lists 30 T cell receptor beta chains sequenced from one sample in a study of response to subunit inactivated influenza vaccine. TCRdb reanalysed the RT-PCR reads using MiXCR and keeps one entry per CDR3 protein. This sample yields about 500,000 distinct CDR3 sequences, of which 16% are seen a single time; roughly 3.1% belongs to the top ten. The specimen was CD4+ T cells sorted from PBMCs, collected about 23 months after vaccination. Receptor source: a man between 45 and 75 years old who received an inactivated influenza vaccine.

In its sample, this clonotype was seen a few times. The CDR3 DNA follows: TGTGCCAGCAGCTTGCAGGGTTATGACGGAAACACCATATATTTT. Translated, it gives CASSLQGYDGNTIYF. V gene TRBV5-5 combines with J gene TRBJ1-3; D may be TRBD1 (5 bases). The ends were cut back, 1 base at V and 4 bases at J, with 12 bases in the middle. The germline CDR1 and CDR2 sequences are SGHKS and YYEKEE (reference sequence). CDR3 size: 15 residues.

This clonotype was seen ten or more times. This chain links TRBV6-2 or TRBV6-3 with TRBJ2-7; D is undetermined. The germline V and J ends were trimmed by 0 bases and 6 bases, with 18 bases remaining between them. CDR3 length equals 16 residues. The germline CDR1 and CDR2 sequences are MNHEY and SVGEGT. CDR3 DNA sequence: TGTGCCAGCAGTTACTCGATGTCACCTAACCCTTCCGAGCAGTACTTC. The encoded protein is CASSYSMSPNPSEQYF.

The rearrangement joins TRBV29-1 to TRBJ2-1; 8 nucleotides match TRBD2. V lost 2 bases, J lost 1 base, and 4 bases stayed unmatched. CDR1 and CDR2 (germline): SQVTM, ANQGSEA. The length of the CDR3 is 15 residues. The chain's CDR3 is CSVEIGLASYNEQFF. DNA of the CDR3: TGCAGCGTTGAAATTGGACTAGCATCCTACAATGAGCAGTTCTTC.

This clonotype was seen a handful of times. This rearrangement joins TRBV5-1 to TRBJ1-5, with TRBD1 as a possible D gene (6 bases). Germline lookup yields CDR1 SGHRS and CDR2 YFSETQ. V dropped 4 bases and J dropped 0 bases, with 11 bases sitting between them. This CDR3 spans 15 amino acids. The CDR3 DNA reads TGCGCCAGCAGCCCACAGGGTGGTAGCAATCAGCCCCAGCATTTT. Protein: CASSPQGGSNQPQHF.

The chain employs TRBV6-1 and TRBJ2-5; tentative D call: TRBD2 (7 bases). Trimming cost V 7 bases and J 3 bases, with 18 bases left between them. The germline V gene has CDR1 MNHNS and CDR2 SASEGT. There are 15 residues in the CDR3. Here the CDR3 reads CASKRDTYIEETQYF. The CDR3 DNA sequence: TGTGCCAGCAAGCGGGACACCTATATCGAAGAGACCCAGTACTTC.

The chain combines TRBV7-2 with TRBJ1-4; weak D call: TRBD1 (5 bases). This CDR3 is 15 amino acids long. The ends were cut back, 2 bases at V and 7 bases at J, with 14 bases in the middle. The germline V gene has CDR1 SGHTA and CDR2 FQGNSA. CDR3 region: CASSLQASGGEKLFF. In DNA form, the CDR3 reads TGTGCCAGCAGCTTACAGGCGAGCGGGGGTGAAAAACTGTTTTTT.

The rearrangement uses TRBV20-1 and TRBJ2-3; the match to TRBD2 covers 14 bases. This CDR3 region has 18 residues. CDR1 is DFQATT and CDR2 is SNEGSKA in the germline V gene (reference sequence). The ends lost 0 bases at V and 2 bases at J; junction bases unmatched: 7. The CDR3 sequence: CSARDTGLAGVYTDTQYF. Here the CDR3 DNA reads TGCAGTGCTAGAGATACGGGACTAGCGGGGGTTTACACAGATACGCAGTATTTT.

The chain combines TRBV27 with TRBJ1-5; TRBD1 aligns across 7 bases. The CDR3 has 13 amino acids. The junction had 8 bases not matched to a gene; V was cut back by 8 bases and J by 7 bases. CDR1 and CDR2 from the germline V gene are MNHEY and SMNVEV (reference sequence). CDR3 in DNA: TGTGCCAGCGGGATGACAGGGAACCAGCCCCAGCATTTT. Translating gives CASGMTGNQPQHF.

V and J are TRBV20-1 and TRBJ2-1; weak D call: TRBD2 (5 bases). Trimming shortened V by 3 bases and J by 4 bases, and 16 bases separated the two germline ends. This CDR3 is 15 amino acids long. Germline lookup yields CDR1 DFQATT and CDR2 SNEGSKA (reference sequence). The CDR3 protein is CSARGPAAIYNEQFF. CDR3 DNA: TGCAGTGCTAGGGGTCCAGCGGCAATTTACAATGAGCAGTTCTTC.

This clonotype was seen repeatedly, ten times or more. This chain links TRBV12-3 or TRBV12-4 with TRBJ2-5; D uncertain. The CDR3 has 12 amino acids. The V end was cut by 6 bases, the J end by 5 bases, with 10 bases between. The CDR3 sequence: CASRNNMETQYF. The CDR3 DNA follows: TGTGCCAGCAGAAATAATATGGAGACCCAGTACTTC.

The CDR3 DNA sequence: TGTGCCAGCTCCCCCTCTAGCGCGGCCTCCTACGAGCAGTACTTC. Protein product: CASSPSSAASYEQYF. The rearrangement links TRBV18 to TRBJ2-7; weak D call: TRBD2 (6 bases). Germline CDR1 KGHSH, CDR2 LQKENI. The germline V and J ends were trimmed by 6 bases and 0 bases, with 15 bases remaining between them. The CDR3 is 15 amino acids.

CDR3 nucleotides: TGTGCCAGCAGCCCGGGGGTGGGCCGCGCCTACGAGCAGTACTTC. This gives the protein CASSPGVGRAYEQYF. This chain links TRBV5-4 with TRBJ2-7; a possible D gene is TRBD2 (6 bases). This CDR3 is 15 amino acids long. Trimming left V 4 bases short and J 2 bases short, with 16 bases between. Per germline, CDR1 SGHNT and CDR2 YYREEE (reference sequence). Drawing the rest from reference TRBV5-4 and TRBJ2-7, the complete variable domain is ETGVTQSPTHLIKTRGQQVTLRCSSQSGHNTVSWYQQALGQGPQFIFQYYREEENGRGNFPPRFSGLQFPNYSSELNVNALELDDSALYLCASSPGVGRAYEQYFGPGTRLTVT.

This clonotype was counted only a few times. The rearrangement links TRBV20-1 to TRBJ2-7, with a tentative D call TRBD1 (6 bases). The CDR3 spans 13 residues. Trimming shortened V by 3 bases and J by 5 bases, and 14 bases separated the two germline ends. Germline V lookup: CDR1 DFQATT, CDR2 SNEGSKA (reference sequence). CDR3 amino acids: CSASSQGKNEQYF. In nucleotides, the CDR3 is TGCAGTGCTAGTTCCCAGGGGAAAAACGAGCAGTACTTC.

This sequence joins TRBV10-3 and TRBJ2-5; possibly TRBD1 or TRBD2 for D (5 bases each). This CDR3 has 14 amino acids. The V gene's germline CDR1 is ENHRY and CDR2 SYGVKD. V gave up 0 bases and J gave up 7 bases, with 12 bases separating them. The CDR3 nucleotides are TGTGCCATCAGTGAGTCGAAGTTTGGGGGGACCCAGTACTTC. Residues: CAISESKFGGTQYF.

J is TRBJ1-6 and V is TRBV9, with 7 bases matching TRBD1. The CDR3 sequence is 16 residues long. V trimming: 0 bases; J trimming: 7 bases; junction bases outside the gene matches: 7. Germline CDR1 SGDLS, CDR2 YYNGEE. As DNA, the CDR3 is TGTGCCAGCAGCGTAGAATCAGGGGGATCGAATTCACCCCTCCACTTT. Amino acids: CASSVESGGSNSPLHF.

This clonotype was counted only a few times. The chain combines TRBV29-1 with TRBJ2-1, with D tentatively TRBD2 (6 bases). CDR3 length: 13 residues. The germline CDR1 and CDR2 sequences are SQVTM and ANQGSEA. V dropped 1 base and J dropped 8 bases, with 12 bases sitting between them. CDR3 bases: TGCAGCGTTGAAGGGACATCGGGAGATGAGCAGTTCTTC. Amino acids: CSVEGTSGDEQFF.

The V call is TRBV4-3, the J call TRBJ2-1, with D perhaps matching TRBD1 or TRBD2 (5 bases each). The germline V gene has CDR1 LGHNA and CDR2 YSLEER. Between the trimmed V and J ends, which lost 0 bases and 4 bases, there was a span of 13 bases. The CDR3 extends over 16 amino acids. DNA for the CDR3: TGCGCCAGCAGCCAAGAGAGTTCAGGGAGTTACAATGAGCAGTTCTTC. Encoded protein: CASSQESSGSYNEQFF.

This clonotype was detected many times. V gene TRBV27 combines with J gene TRBJ1-2, with 7 nucleotides matching TRBD1. Losses at the gene ends were 5 bases for V and 3 bases for J; bases not matched to a gene: 3. Germline CDR1 MNHEY, CDR2 SMNVEV (reference sequence). The CDR3 covers 13 residues. CDR3 DNA: TGTGCCAGCAGTACCGGACAGGACTATGGCTACACCTTC. It yields the protein CASSTGQDYGYTF.

The rearrangement links TRBV20-1 to TRBJ1-1, with D possibly matching TRBD1 (5 bases). V lost 3 bases and J lost 1, with 12 bases in between. This CDR3 is 14 amino acids long. CDR1 is DFQATT and CDR2 is SNEGSKA in the germline V gene (reference sequence). CDR3 nucleotides: TGCAGTGCTAGGAACGACGGGGGGAACACTGAAGCTTTCTTT. Translation: CSARNDGGNTEAFF.

V usage is TRBV12-3 or TRBV12-4 and J usage is TRBJ2-7, with a weak D call TRBD2 (6 bases). Trimming cost V 3 bases and J 3 bases, with 18 bases left between them. The CDR3 loop spans 16 amino acids. The CDR3, as DNA: TGTGCCAGCAGTTTGGACCCCTGGCGGGGTGTCTACGAGCAGTACTTC. Translated, it gives CASSLDPWRGVYEQYF.

This clonotype was counted between two and nine times. The genes are TRBV20-1 and TRBJ2-7, with TRBD2 identical over 7 bases. V shed 7 bases and J 3 bases; nucleotides not matched to a gene: 6. Germline loops: CDR1 DFQATT, CDR2 SNEGSKA (reference sequence). This CDR3 is built from 12 residues. As DNA, the CDR3 is TGCAGTGGCGAGCGGGGAGACTACGAGCAGTACTTC. It codes for CSGERGDYEQYF.

This clonotype was observed a handful of times. The chain recombines TRBV12-3 or TRBV12-4 with TRBJ2-7; the match to TRBD1 covers 7 bases. The CDR3 runs to 13 residues. V lost 6 bases to trimming and J lost 5 bases; unmatched junction nucleotides: 7. CDR3 protein: CASRRQGYDEQYF. CDR3 sequence (DNA): TGTGCCAGCAGGAGACAGGGTTACGACGAGCAGTACTTC.

The chain joins TRBV9 to TRBJ2-7; D uncertain. V shed 0 bases and J shed 2 bases, with 9 bases lying between them. The CDR3 is 14 residues long. Germline CDR1 is SGDLS and CDR2 is YYNGEE. This CDR3 reads CASSVGTRTYEQYF. In DNA form, the CDR3 reads TGTGCCAGCAGCGTAGGCACAAGAACCTACGAGCAGTACTTC.

The V call is TRBV4-2, the J call TRBJ2-7; a possible D gene is TRBD1 (6 bases). Germline lookup yields CDR1 LGHNA and CDR2 YNFKEQ. This CDR3 is 15 amino acids long. Trimming left V 4 bases short and J 5 bases short, with 18 bases between. The CDR3 region is CASSRTQGSADEQYF. CDR3 DNA sequence: TGTGCCAGCAGCCGGACACAGGGTTCAGCGGACGAGCAGTACTTC.

The chain has TRBV11-2 and TRBJ1-1, with 8 nucleotides matching TRBD1. V dropped 5 bases and J dropped 10; count of bases not matched to a gene: 6. The CDR3 totals 12 residues. Germline CDR1 is SGHAT and CDR2 is FQNNGV. The CDR3 nucleotides read TGTGCCAGCAGCACCTTGGACAGGGTAGCTTTCTTT. Amino acids: CASSTLDRVAFF.

This clonotype was detected a few times. The gene calls are TRBV5-1 and TRBJ2-3; 12 bases map to TRBD2. CDR3 length equals 17 residues. Germline assignment: CDR1 SGHRS and CDR2 YFSETQ. V was pared by 0 bases and J by 5 bases, with 7 bases of the junction left unmatched. The CDR3 protein is CASSLVATSGSIDTQYF. The CDR3 bases are TGCGCCAGCAGCTTGGTAGCGACTAGCGGGAGTATAGATACGCAGTATTTT.

The genes are TRBV4-3 and TRBJ2-4; possible D gene TRBD1, 6 bases. V was cut by 0 bases and J by 7 bases, with 10 bases left in between. This CDR3 spans 14 amino acids. CDR1 LGHNA and CDR2 YSLEER come from the germline V gene. Written as DNA, the CDR3 is TGCGCCAGCAGCCAAGATATGGGGGCTAACATTCAGTACTTC. It translates to CASSQDMGANIQYF.

This clonotype has just a few counts. The chain links TRBV6-1 to TRBJ1-1; 8 bases map to TRBD1. The V segment lost 2 bases and the J segment 11 bases; nucleotides outside the gene matches: 10. Germline V gene sequence: CDR1 MNHNS, CDR2 SASEGT. The CDR3 has 14 residues. CDR3 nucleotides: TGTGCCAGCAGTGAAACAGGGGGTGATTCGATGGCTTTCTTT. As protein: CASSETGGDSMAFF.

This clonotype was recorded a few times. A read error may account for a junction end that differs from germline. This chain joins TRBV20-1 and TRBJ1-6, with 7 nucleotides matching TRBD1. This CDR3 has 10 amino acids. The germline CDR1 and CDR2 sequences are DFQATT and SNEGSKA (reference sequence). The CDR3 DNA sequence: TGCAGTGCTGAAAAGACAGGGTCGGGCTTT. Translated: CSAEKTGSGF.

The gene calls are TRBV20-1 and TRBJ2-5, with 7 bases aligning to TRBD2. J gave up 4 bases and V 7 bases, and 12 bases lay outside the gene matches. Germline V gene lookup returns CDR1 DFQATT and CDR2 SNEGSKA (reference sequence). This CDR3 has 14 residues. The DNA of the CDR3 is TGCAGTGTTTCCGATGGGAGGGCGAGAGAGACCCAGTACTTC. Translation gives CSVSDGRARETQYF.